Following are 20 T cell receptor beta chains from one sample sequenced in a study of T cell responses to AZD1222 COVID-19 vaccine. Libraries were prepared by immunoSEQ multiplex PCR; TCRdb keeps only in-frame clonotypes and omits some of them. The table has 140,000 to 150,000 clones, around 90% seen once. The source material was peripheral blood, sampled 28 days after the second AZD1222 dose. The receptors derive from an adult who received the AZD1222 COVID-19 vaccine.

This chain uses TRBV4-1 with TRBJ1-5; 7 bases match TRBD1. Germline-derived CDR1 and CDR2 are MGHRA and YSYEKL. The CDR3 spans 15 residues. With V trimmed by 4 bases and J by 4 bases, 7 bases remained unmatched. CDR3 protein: CASSRNRDSNQPQHF. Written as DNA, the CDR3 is TGCGCCAGCAGCCGGAACCGGGACAGTAATCAGCCCCAGCATTTT.

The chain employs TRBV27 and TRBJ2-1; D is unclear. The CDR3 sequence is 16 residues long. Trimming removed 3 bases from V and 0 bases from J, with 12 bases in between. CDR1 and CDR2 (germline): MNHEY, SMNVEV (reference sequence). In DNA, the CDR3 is TGTGCCAGCAGTTTTCTGCGGCTACTCTCCTACAATGAGCAGTTCTTC. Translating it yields CASSFLRLLSYNEQFF.

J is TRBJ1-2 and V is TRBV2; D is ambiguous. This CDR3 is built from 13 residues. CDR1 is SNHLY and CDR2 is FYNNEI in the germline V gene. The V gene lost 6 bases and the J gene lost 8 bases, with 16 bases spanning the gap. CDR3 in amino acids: CASRRTAGGGYTF. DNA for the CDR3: TGTGCCAGCAGAAGGACGGCAGGCGGGGGCTACACCTTC.

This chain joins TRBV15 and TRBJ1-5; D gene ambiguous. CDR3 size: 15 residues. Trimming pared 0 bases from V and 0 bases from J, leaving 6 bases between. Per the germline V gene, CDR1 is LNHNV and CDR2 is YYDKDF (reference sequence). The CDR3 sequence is CATSRDLGSNQPQHF. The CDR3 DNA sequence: TGTGCCACCAGCAGAGATTTGGGTAGCAATCAGCCCCAGCATTTT.

The CDR3 protein is CASSRGLAGSGELFF. The CDR3 DNA reads as TGTGCCAGCAGTCGGGGACTAGCGGGATCGGGGGAGCTGTTTTTT. The chain employs TRBV6-6 and TRBJ2-2, with 13 bases that match TRBD2. The CDR3 totals 15 residues. Germline CDR1 is MNHNY and CDR2 is SVGAGI (reference sequence). The ends lost 5 bases at V and 8 bases at J; junction bases unmatched: 5.

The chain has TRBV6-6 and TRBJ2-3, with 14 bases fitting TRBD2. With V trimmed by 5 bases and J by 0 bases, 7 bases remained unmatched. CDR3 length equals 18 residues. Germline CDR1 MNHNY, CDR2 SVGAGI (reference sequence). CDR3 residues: CASSRTSGRPGSTDTQYF. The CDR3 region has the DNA TGTGCCAGCAGTCGGACTAGCGGGAGGCCCGGGAGCACAGATACGCAGTATTTT.

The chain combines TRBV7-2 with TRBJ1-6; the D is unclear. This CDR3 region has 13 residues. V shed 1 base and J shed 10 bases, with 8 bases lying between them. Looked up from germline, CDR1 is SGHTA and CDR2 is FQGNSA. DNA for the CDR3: TGTGCCAGCAGCTTAGATCCGGGGTCACCCCTCCACTTT. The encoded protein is CASSLDPGSPLHF.

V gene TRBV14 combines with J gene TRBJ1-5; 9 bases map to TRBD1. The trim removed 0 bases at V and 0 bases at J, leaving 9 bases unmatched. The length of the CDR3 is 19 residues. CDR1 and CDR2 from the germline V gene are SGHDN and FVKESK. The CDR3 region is CASSQEAGQGHYSNQPQHF. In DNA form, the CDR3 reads TGTGCCAGCAGCCAAGAGGCGGGACAGGGTCACTATAGCAATCAGCCCCAGCATTTT.

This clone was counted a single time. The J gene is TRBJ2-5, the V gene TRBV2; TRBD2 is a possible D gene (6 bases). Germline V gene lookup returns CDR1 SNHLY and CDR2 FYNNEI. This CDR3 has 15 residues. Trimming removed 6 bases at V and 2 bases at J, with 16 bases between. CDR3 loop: CASSPTLGLQETQYF. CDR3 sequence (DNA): TGTGCCAGCAGCCCCACACTAGGACTACAAGAGACCCAGTACTTC.

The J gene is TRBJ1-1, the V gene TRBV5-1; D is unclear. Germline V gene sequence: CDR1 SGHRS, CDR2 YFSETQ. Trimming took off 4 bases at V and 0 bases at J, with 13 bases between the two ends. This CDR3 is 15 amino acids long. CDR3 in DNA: TGCGCCAGCAGCCCCAGCAGTGTCATGAACACTGAAGCTTTCTTT. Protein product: CASSPSSVMNTEAFF.

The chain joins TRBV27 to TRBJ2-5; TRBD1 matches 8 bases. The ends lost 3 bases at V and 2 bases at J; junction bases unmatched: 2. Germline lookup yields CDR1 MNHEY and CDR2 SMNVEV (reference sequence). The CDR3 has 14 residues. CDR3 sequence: CASSFQGAQETQYF. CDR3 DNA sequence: TGTGCCAGCAGTTTCCAGGGGGCTCAAGAGACCCAGTACTTC.

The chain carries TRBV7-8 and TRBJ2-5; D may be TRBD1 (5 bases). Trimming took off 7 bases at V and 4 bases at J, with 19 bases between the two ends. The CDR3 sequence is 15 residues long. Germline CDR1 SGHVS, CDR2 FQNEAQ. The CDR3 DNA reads TGTGCCAGCATTGATAGGGGTCCCCCGGGAGAGACCCAGTACTTC. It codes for CASIDRGPPGETQYF.

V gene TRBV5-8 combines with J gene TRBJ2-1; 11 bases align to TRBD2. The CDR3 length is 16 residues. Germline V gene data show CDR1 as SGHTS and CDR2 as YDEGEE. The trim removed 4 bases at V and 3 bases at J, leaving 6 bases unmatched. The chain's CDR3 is CASSADLAGGYNEQFF. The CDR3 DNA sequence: TGTGCCAGCAGCGCGGATCTAGCGGGAGGCTACAATGAGCAGTTCTTC.

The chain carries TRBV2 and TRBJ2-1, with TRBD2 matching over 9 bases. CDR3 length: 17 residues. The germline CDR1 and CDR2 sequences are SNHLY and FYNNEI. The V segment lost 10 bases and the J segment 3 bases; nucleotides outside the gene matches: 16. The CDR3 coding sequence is TGTGCCATCTCCGCGGAGACTAGCGGACTCATCTACAATGAGCAGTTCTTC. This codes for CAISAETSGLIYNEQFF.

CDR3 sequence reads: CASRYGWGGTEAFF. The CDR3 DNA follows: TGTGCCAGTAGATATGGCTGGGGTGGGACTGAAGCTTTCTTT. The chain links TRBV19 to TRBJ1-1; D ambiguous. CDR1 and CDR2 from the germline V gene are LNHDA and SQIVND (reference sequence). V shed 6 bases and J shed 5 bases, with 16 bases lying between them. The CDR3 sequence is 14 residues long.

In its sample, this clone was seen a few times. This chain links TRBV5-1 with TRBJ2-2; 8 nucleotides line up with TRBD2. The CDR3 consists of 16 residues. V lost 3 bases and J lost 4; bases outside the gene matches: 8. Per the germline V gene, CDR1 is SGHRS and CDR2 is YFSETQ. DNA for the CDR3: TGCGCCAGCAGCTCGGGAGGGTCAGGCATCACCGGGGAGCTGTTTTTT. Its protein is CASSSGGSGITGELFF.

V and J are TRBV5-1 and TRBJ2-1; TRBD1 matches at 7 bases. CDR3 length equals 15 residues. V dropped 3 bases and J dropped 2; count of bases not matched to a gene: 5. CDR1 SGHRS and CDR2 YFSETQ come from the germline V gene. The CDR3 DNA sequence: TGCGCCAGCAGCTCGGACAGGCCTACCTACAATGAGCAGTTCTTC. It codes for CASSSDRPTYNEQFF. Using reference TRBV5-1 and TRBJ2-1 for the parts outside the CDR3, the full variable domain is KAGVTQTPRYLIKTRGQQVTLSCSPISGHRSVSWYQQTPGQGLQFLFEYFSETQRNKGNFPGRFSGRQFSNSRSEMNVSTLELGDSALYLCASSSDRPTYNEQFFGPGTRLTVL.

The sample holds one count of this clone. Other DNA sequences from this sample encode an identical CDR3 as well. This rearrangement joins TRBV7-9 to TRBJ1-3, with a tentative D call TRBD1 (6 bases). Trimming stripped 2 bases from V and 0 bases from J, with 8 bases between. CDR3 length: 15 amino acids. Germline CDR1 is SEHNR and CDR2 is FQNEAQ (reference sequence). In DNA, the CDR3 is TGTGCCAGCAGCTTAAGGGGGGACTCTGGAAACACCATATATTTT. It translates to CASSLRGDSGNTIYF.

The CDR3 nucleotides read TGTGCCAGCAGCCTAACCCTTGCCCTAGCGGGAGAAGACAATGAGCAGTTCTTC. Encoded protein: CASSLTLALAGEDNEQFF. The V and J genes are TRBV11-3 and TRBJ2-1; 10 bases map to TRBD2. Looked up from germline, CDR1 is SGHNT and CDR2 is YENEEA. J lost 5 bases, V lost 5 bases, and 15 bases had no gene match. The CDR3 runs 18 residues.

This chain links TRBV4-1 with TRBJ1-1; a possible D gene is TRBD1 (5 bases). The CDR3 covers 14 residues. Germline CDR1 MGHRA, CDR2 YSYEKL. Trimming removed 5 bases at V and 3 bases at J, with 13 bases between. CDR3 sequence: CASSVGEGHTEAFF. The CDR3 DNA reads TGCGCCAGCAGCGTGGGAGAGGGGCACACTGAAGCTTTCTTT.